Presented here are 26 T cell receptor beta chains from one specimen sequenced in a study of cytomegalovirus exposure and HLA in healthy donors. This PCR relied on a set of 60 Vbeta primers and 13 Jbeta primers. Only in-frame clones appear in the TCRdb table, and some are missing; sequencing was by immunoSEQ multiplex PCR. Of 80,000 to 100,000 clones listed, roughly 78% were seen once; the top ten hold 7.3%. The sample consisted of PBMCs. All receptors come from a man younger than 40 in good health and CMV-seronegative.

The genes are TRBV28 and TRBJ2-1; possible D gene TRBD1, 6 bases. The CDR3 runs 15 residues. Trimming stripped 6 bases from V and 2 bases from J, with 14 bases between. Per the germline V gene, CDR1 is MDHEN and CDR2 is SYDVKM. For the CDR3, the DNA is TGTGCCAGCAGAGACAGGTGGGGAACCTACAATGAGCAGTTCTTC. This translates into CASRDRWGTYNEQFF.

This clone was detected a few times. This CDR3 is CASSRPPGGANVLTF. The CDR3 region has the DNA TGTGCCAGCAGCCGACCCCCGGGGGGGGCCAACGTCCTGACTTTC. The J gene is TRBJ2-6, the V gene TRBV11-2; D might be TRBD2 (5 bases). The V end was cut by 5 bases, the J end by 4 bases, with 12 bases between. The CDR3 is 15 amino acids. CDR1 is SGHAT and CDR2 is FQNNGV in the germline V gene.

Only a few counts were recorded for this clone. The chain is built from TRBV5-1 and TRBJ2-2; no clear D. The length of the CDR3 is 12 residues. CDR1 SGHRS and CDR2 YFSETQ come from the germline V gene. V was cut by 5 bases and J by 4 bases, with 6 bases left in between. The CDR3 DNA follows: TGCGCCAGCAGAAGCCGCACCGGGGAGCTGTTTTTT. Translation: CASRSRTGELFF.

The V call is TRBV2, the J call TRBJ1-2, with TRBD1 matching 7 bases. Unmatched junction bases numbered 1, after V lost 3 bases and J lost 0 bases. The CDR3 loop spans 14 amino acids. CDR1 and CDR2 (germline): SNHLY, FYNNEI. As DNA, the CDR3 is TGTGCCAGCAGTGATCAGGGGGCTAACTATGGCTACACCTTC. It encodes CASSDQGANYGYTF.

This clone was seen more than once but under ten times. The gene calls are TRBV5-5 and TRBJ2-5, with a possible D match to TRBD1 (7 bases). Germline CDR1 reads SGHKS; CDR2 reads YYEKEE (reference sequence). This CDR3 has 15 residues. The V end was cut by 6 bases, the J end by 1 base, with 16 bases between. The CDR3 protein is CASIPRDRPQETQYF. In nucleotides, the CDR3 is TGTGCCAGCATCCCGCGGGACAGACCCCAAGAGACCCAGTACTTC.

Notes on this clone: Germline and junction disagree at one end, which may indicate a read error. The chain has TRBV6-1 and TRBJ1-2; a weak D match, TRBD1 (5 bases). CDR1 MNHNS and CDR2 SASEGT come from the germline V gene. This CDR3 is built from 15 residues. The CDR3 DNA is TGTGCCAGCAGTGAAGCGATGCCGGGGACTAATGGCCACACCTTC. This codes for CASSEAMPGTNGHTF.

The table lists this clone with a few counts. V is TRBV7-2 and J is TRBJ1-5; TRBD1 is a possible D gene (6 bases). Germline CDR1 reads SGHTA; CDR2 reads FQGNSA. Trimming cost V 2 bases and J 6 bases, with 8 bases left between them. This CDR3 is 13 amino acids long. The CDR3 spells CASSLQGTQPQHF. CDR3 nucleotide sequence: TGTGCCAGCAGCTTACAGGGGACTCAGCCCCAGCATTTT.

The chain has TRBV5-4 and TRBJ1-1; a possible D gene is TRBD1 (6 bases). Germline CDR1 reads SGHNT; CDR2 reads YYREEE (reference sequence). V gave up 1 base and J gave up 1 base, with 8 bases separating them. The CDR3 covers 14 residues. CDR3 DNA: TGTGCCAGCAGCTTGACAGGGCAGAACACTGAAGCTTTCTTT. Its protein product is CASSLTGQNTEAFF.

CDR3 region: CASSEDSQKAFF. CDR3 DNA: TGCGCCAGCAGTGAGGACAGCCAAAAAGCTTTCTTT. The rearrangement links TRBV10-1 to TRBJ1-1; tentatively, D is TRBD1 (5 bases). The V gene lost 2 bases and the J gene lost 9 bases, with 10 bases spanning the gap. Germline V gene data show CDR1 as WNHNN and CDR2 as SYGVQD (reference sequence). This CDR3 has 12 amino acids.

The V gene is TRBV20-1, the J gene TRBJ1-2; TRBD1 matches at 7 bases. Germline CDR1 is DFQATT and CDR2 is SNEGSKA (reference sequence). The CDR3 runs to 11 residues. Unmatched junction bases numbered 2, after V lost 6 bases and J lost 4 bases. The CDR3 nucleotides are TGCAGTGCCTACAGGGGCTATGGCTACACCTTC. Encoded protein: CSAYRGYGYTF.

V and J are TRBV2 and TRBJ1-6, with 8 bases fitting TRBD1. Losses at the gene ends were 6 bases for V and 3 bases for J; bases not matched to a gene: 13. Germline loops: CDR1 SNHLY, CDR2 FYNNEI. This CDR3 has 18 residues. The CDR3 protein is CASSVTRGQAYYNSPLHF. The CDR3 DNA is TGTGCCAGCAGCGTTACGAGGGGACAGGCCTACTATAATTCACCCCTCCACTTT.

This clone has just one count. V usage is TRBV30 and J usage is TRBJ1-1; tentatively, D is TRBD1 (6 bases). Germline V gene data show CDR1 as GTSNPN and CDR2 as SVGIG (reference sequence). This CDR3 spans 13 amino acids. Trimming shortened V by 5 bases and J by 6 bases, and 16 bases separated the two germline ends. CDR3 sequence: CAWGGQMKPEAFF. CDR3 in DNA: TGTGCCTGGGGGGGACAAATGAAACCTGAAGCTTTCTTT.

J is TRBJ2-1 and V is TRBV30; 7 positions match TRBD2. The CDR3 totals 13 residues. Germline V lookup: CDR1 GTSNPN, CDR2 SVGIG (reference sequence). Trimming removed 8 bases from V and 6 bases from J; junction bases left unmatched: 10. CDR3 nucleotides: TGTGCCCGAGGGCGGGAGAATGGCAATGAGCAGTTCTTC. Residues: CARGRENGNEQFF.

The chain uses TRBV5-4 and TRBJ2-7, with 7 bases lining up with TRBD2. This CDR3 is built from 14 residues. V dropped 4 bases and J dropped 4; count of bases not matched to a gene: 8. From germline, CDR1 is SGHNT and CDR2 YYREEE (reference sequence). The CDR3 sequence is CASSLRGSRYEQYF. The CDR3 DNA is TGTGCCAGCAGCCTGCGGGGGTCTCGGTACGAGCAGTACTTC.

The J gene is TRBJ2-3, the V gene TRBV5-1; 13 bases are a match to TRBD2. The V gene's germline CDR1 is SGHRS and CDR2 YFSETQ. The junction had 3 bases not matched to a gene; V was cut back by 3 bases and J by 2 bases. The length of the CDR3 is 16 residues. The CDR3 DNA reads as TGCGCCAGCAGCTCAGGGACTAGCGGGACCACAGATACGCAGTATTTT. It translates to CASSSGTSGTTDTQYF.

This chain joins TRBV19 and TRBJ1-2; no reliable D call. Trimming shortened V by 8 bases and J by 7 bases, and 11 bases separated the two germline ends. Germline V gene data show CDR1 as LNHDA and CDR2 as SQIVND (reference sequence). CDR3 length: 11 residues. This CDR3 is CASLGGGGYTF. The DNA of the CDR3 is TGTGCCAGTCTGGGAGGTGGTGGCTACACCTTC.

This chain links TRBV30 with TRBJ2-7; 10 positions agree with TRBD1. The CDR3 covers 16 residues. Germline V gives CDR1 GTSNPN, CDR2 SVGIG (reference sequence). V shed 2 bases and J 5 bases; nucleotides not matched to a gene: 12. The CDR3 here is CAWSSDRTGGFNEQYF. CDR3 coding DNA: TGTGCCTGGAGTTCCGATCGGACAGGGGGATTCAACGAGCAGTACTTC. Drawing the rest from reference TRBV30 and TRBJ2-7, the complete variable domain is SQTIHQWPATLVQPVGSPLSLECTVEGTSNPNLYWYRQAAGRGLQLLFYSVGIGQISSEVPQNLSASRPQDRQFILSSKKLLLSDSGFYLCAWSSDRTGGFNEQYFGPGTRLTVT.

This clone was seen only once. Compared with germline, one end of the junction differs, possibly owing to a read error. The chain carries TRBV20-1 and TRBJ1-2; D possibly corresponds to TRBD1 (5 bases). The CDR3 runs to 11 residues. CDR1 is DFQATT, CDR2 SNEGSKA, per germline (reference sequence). Here the CDR3 DNA reads TGCAGTGCTAGGGTGGGGGTCGGGGAGGGCTTC. Protein: CSARVGVGEGF.

The gene calls are TRBV7-2 and TRBJ2-3, with a tentative D call TRBD2 (6 bases). Deletions cut 4 bases from V and 2 bases from J, with 13 bases between. Germline loops: CDR1 SGHTA, CDR2 FQGNSA. CDR3 length equals 15 residues. In DNA, the CDR3 is TGTGCCAGCAGCTCCCTGTCGGGGGTCACAGATACGCAGTATTTT. Its protein is CASSSLSGVTDTQYF.

The chain joins TRBV14 to TRBJ2-3, with 10 bases identical to TRBD2. Trimming at V came to 3 bases and at J to 2 bases, leaving 5 bases not matched to a gene. The length of the CDR3 is 16 residues. CDR1 and CDR2 (germline): SGHDN, FVKESK. The CDR3 sequence is CASSQLLAGNTDTQYF. The CDR3 DNA reads as TGTGCCAGCAGCCAGTTACTAGCGGGGAACACAGATACGCAGTATTTT. Looking up the rest from reference TRBV14 and TRBJ2-3 gives the full variable domain: EAGVTQFPSHSVIEKGQTVTLRCDPISGHDNLYWYRRVMGKEIKFLLHFVKESKQDESGMPNNRFLAERTGGTYSTLKVQPAELEDSGVYFCASSQLLAGNTDTQYFGPGTRLTVL.

V usage is TRBV5-6 and J usage is TRBJ2-3; 10 positions agree with TRBD2. CDR1 is SGHDT and CDR2 is YYEEEE in the germline V gene. The CDR3 covers 19 residues. V shed 4 bases, J shed 0 bases, and the junction held 14 bases outside the gene matches. CDR3 sequence reads: CASSGGELAGWWSTDTQYF. The CDR3 region has the DNA TGTGCCAGCAGCGGGGGCGAACTAGCGGGGTGGTGGAGCACAGATACGCAGTATTTT.

This chain connects TRBV28 to TRBJ1-5; no firm D call. Germline CDR1 reads MDHEN; CDR2 reads SYDVKM. V gave up 5 bases and J gave up 4 bases, with 12 bases separating them. There are 14 residues in the CDR3. Here the CDR3 reads CASSPIGVNQPQHF. For the CDR3, the DNA is TGTGCCAGCAGTCCCATCGGAGTAAATCAGCCCCAGCATTTT.

The sample holds a few counts of this clone. J is TRBJ1-6 and V is TRBV7-3; the D gene is possibly TRBD1 (5 bases). V was trimmed by 5 bases and J by 10 bases, leaving 18 bases between them. Germline V CDR1 and CDR2: SGHTA, FQGTGA. The CDR3 totals 15 residues. The CDR3 is CASSPSGQGGSPLHF. As DNA, the CDR3 is TGTGCCAGCAGCCCCTCCGGGCAGGGTGGGTCACCCCTCCACTTT.

The genes are TRBV5-1 and TRBJ2-1; 7 nucleotides align to TRBD1. CDR3 length: 13 amino acids. The V segment lost 4 bases and the J segment 8 bases; nucleotides outside the gene matches: 6. Germline lookup yields CDR1 SGHRS and CDR2 YFSETQ. The CDR3 DNA is TGCGCCAGCAGCCGACAGGGAACCGATGAGCAGTTCTTC. It yields the protein CASSRQGTDEQFF.

V gene TRBV4-2 combines with J gene TRBJ2-2, with TRBD2 matching 11 bases. The CDR3 totals 16 residues. Germline CDR1 reads LGHNA; CDR2 reads YNFKEQ. The trim removed 2 bases at V and 3 bases at J, leaving 2 bases unmatched. This chain's CDR3 is CASSQLAGGDTGELFF. CDR3 nucleotides: TGTGCCAGCAGCCAACTAGCGGGGGGTGACACCGGGGAGCTGTTTTTT.

The V call is TRBV15, the J call TRBJ1-3; 7 bases fit TRBD1. Germline V gene lookup returns CDR1 LNHNV and CDR2 YYDKDF (reference sequence). The CDR3 is 16 residues long. V was clipped by 5 bases and J by 3 bases; unmatched bases: 10. The CDR3 spells CATSSSVRQGGNTIYF. The DNA for the CDR3 is TGTGCCACCAGCTCTAGCGTGAGACAGGGTGGAAACACCATATATTTT.